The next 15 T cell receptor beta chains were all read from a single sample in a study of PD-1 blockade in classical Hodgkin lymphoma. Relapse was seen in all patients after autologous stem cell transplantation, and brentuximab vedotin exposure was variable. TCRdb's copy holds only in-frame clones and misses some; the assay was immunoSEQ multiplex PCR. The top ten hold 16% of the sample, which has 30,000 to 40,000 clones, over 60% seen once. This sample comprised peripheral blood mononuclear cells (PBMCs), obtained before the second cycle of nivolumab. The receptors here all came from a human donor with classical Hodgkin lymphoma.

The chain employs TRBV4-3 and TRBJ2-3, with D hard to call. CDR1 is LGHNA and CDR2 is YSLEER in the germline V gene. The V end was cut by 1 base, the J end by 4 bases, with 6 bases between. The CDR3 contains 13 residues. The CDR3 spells CASSQATPDTQYF. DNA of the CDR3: TGCGCCAGCAGCCAAGCAACCCCAGATACGCAGTATTTT.

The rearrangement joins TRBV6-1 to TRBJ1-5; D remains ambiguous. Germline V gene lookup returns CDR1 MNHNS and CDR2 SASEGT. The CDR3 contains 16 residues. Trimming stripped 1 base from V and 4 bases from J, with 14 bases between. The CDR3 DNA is TGTGCCAGCAGTGAAGGGCGAGACGGATCGAATCAGCCCCAGCATTTT. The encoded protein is CASSEGRDGSNQPQHF.

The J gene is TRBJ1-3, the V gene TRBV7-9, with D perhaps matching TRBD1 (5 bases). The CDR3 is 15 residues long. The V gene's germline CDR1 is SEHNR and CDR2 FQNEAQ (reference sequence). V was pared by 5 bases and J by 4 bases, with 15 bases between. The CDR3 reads CASSPTGGNGNTIYF. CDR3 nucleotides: TGTGCCAGCAGCCCAACGGGGGGGAACGGAAACACCATATATTTT.

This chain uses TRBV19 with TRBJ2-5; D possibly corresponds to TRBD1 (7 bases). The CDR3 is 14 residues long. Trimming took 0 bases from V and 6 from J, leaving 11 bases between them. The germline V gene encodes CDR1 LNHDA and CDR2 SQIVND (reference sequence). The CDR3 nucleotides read TGTGCCAGTAGTATAGATTGGAGGGGGCAGACCCAGTACTTC. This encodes CASSIDWRGQTQYF.

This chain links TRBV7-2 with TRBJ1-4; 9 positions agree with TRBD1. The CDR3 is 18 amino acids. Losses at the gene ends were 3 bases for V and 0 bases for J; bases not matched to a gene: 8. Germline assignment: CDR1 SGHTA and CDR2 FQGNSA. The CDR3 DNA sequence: TGTGCCAGCAGCTTGAAACAGGGGGCTCTCGCAACTAATGAAAAACTGTTTTTT. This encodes CASSLKQGALATNEKLFF.

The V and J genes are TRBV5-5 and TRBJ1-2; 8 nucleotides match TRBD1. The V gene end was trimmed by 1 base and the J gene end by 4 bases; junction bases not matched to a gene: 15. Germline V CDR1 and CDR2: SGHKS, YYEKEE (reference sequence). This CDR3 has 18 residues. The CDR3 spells CASSLSLTGVVTGYGYTF. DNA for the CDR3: TGTGCCAGCAGCTTGTCATTGACAGGGGTAGTCACCGGCTATGGCTACACCTTC.

The CDR3 DNA reads as TGTGCCAGCAGCCCCAAGGGAGCGGGGGGCCCTCGTCACGAGCAGTACTTC. Translating gives CASSPKGAGGPRHEQYF. The genes are TRBV9 and TRBJ2-7; TRBD2 agrees at 9 bases. This CDR3 has 17 amino acids. With 4 bases clipped from V and 5 bases from J, the junction kept 16 bases outside the gene matches. Germline CDR1 and CDR2: SGDLS and YYNGEE.

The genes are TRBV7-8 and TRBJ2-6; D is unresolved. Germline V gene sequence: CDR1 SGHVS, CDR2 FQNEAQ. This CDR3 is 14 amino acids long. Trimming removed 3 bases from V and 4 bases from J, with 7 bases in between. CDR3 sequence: CASSFRRGANVLTF. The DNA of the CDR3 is TGTGCCAGCAGCTTTCGTCGAGGGGCCAACGTCCTGACTTTC.

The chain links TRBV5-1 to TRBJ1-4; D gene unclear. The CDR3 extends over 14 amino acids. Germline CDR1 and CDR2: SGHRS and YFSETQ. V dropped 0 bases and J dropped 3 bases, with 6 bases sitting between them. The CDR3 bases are TGCGCCAGCAGCTTGGGTGATGCTAATGAAAAACTGTTTTTT. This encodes CASSLGDANEKLFF.

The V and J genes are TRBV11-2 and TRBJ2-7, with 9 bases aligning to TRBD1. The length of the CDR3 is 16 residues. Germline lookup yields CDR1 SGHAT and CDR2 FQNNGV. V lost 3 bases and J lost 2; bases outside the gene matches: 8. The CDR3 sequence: CASSFFRGQGPYEQYF. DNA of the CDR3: TGTGCCAGCAGCTTTTTCAGGGGACAGGGTCCCTACGAGCAGTACTTC. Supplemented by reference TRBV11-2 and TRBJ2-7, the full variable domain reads EAGVAQSPRYKIIEKRQSVAFWCNPISGHATLYWYQQILGQGPKLLIQFQNNGVVDDSQLPKDRFSAERLKGVDSTLKIQPAKLEDSAVYLCASSFFRGQGPYEQYFGPGTRLTVT.

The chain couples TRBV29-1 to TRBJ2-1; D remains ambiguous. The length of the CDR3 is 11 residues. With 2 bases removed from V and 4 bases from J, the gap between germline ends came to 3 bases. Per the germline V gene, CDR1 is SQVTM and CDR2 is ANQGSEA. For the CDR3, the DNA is TGCAGCGTTGAAACTTACAATGAGCAGTTCTTC. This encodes CSVETYNEQFF.

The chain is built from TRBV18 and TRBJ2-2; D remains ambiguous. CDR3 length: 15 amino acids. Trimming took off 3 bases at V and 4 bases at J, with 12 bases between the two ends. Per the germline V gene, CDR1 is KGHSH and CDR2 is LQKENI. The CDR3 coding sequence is TGTGCCAGCTCACCCGGAGAGGCGAGCACCGGGGAGCTGTTTTTT. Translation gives CASSPGEASTGELFF.

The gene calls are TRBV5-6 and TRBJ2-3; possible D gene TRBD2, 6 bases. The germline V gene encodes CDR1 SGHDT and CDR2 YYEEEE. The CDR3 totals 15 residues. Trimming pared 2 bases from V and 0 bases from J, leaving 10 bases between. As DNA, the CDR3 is TGTGCCAGCAGCTTACCGGGGGTGAGCACAGATACGCAGTATTTT. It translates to CASSLPGVSTDTQYF.

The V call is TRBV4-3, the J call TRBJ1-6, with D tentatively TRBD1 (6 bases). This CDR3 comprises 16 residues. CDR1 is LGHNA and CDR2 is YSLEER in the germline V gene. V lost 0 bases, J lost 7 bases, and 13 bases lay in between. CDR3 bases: TGCGCCAGCAGCCAAGATCGGGGGACAAGCAATTCACCCCTCCACTTT. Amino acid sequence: CASSQDRGTSNSPLHF.

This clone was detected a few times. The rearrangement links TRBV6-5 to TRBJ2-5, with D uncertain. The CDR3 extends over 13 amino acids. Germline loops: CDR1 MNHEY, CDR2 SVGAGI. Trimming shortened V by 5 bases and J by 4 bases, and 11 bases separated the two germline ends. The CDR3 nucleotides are TGTGCCAGCAGTCAACAGCGAAGAGAGACCCAGTACTTC. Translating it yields CASSQQRRETQYF.